This T cell receptor beta chain was sequenced in a study of blood T cell repertoires in COVID-19 (dated by TCRdb to about 2020). Regarding the study in general: Samples covering the acute and convalescent phases of COVID-19 were provided by collaborators in the United States, Italy and Spain. The prospective study material was composed of cDNA or gDNA derived from T cells, B-cell-depleted T cells, or PBMCs. Subjects who had been exposed to COVID-19, were actively infected with it, or had recovered from it provided the deeply sampled blood TCRbeta repertoires that made up the dataset. The repertoires were released in a freely available public database intended as a resource for research on the immune response to SARS-CoV-2. Samples came from the ongoing ImmuneRACE study (first 160 participants) plus 1,254 subjects from 6 global collaborators. A de-identified subject ID, COVID-19 status, age in years and sex were almost always included in the sample metadata. Where available, HLA class I and class II types were taken from metadata supplied by the sample provider and were not determined by assay-based typing. The paper as a whole reports these results and caveats: Clinical and demographic metadata were provided uncurated, with the amount varying by source and participant.

Worth noting for this clone: The target of this receptor is not known. It has no much larger one-base neighbor in the sample; base qualities were not kept.

Whole blood was collected in K2EDTA tubes by collaborating institutions according to the institutions' own protocols. For TCRbeta analysis, collaborators shipped samples in one of three forms: frozen whole blood, isolated PBMCs, or DNA extracted from either of those sample types. TCRbeta CDR3 regions were amplified from genomic DNA by means of the immunoSEQ Assay, a bias-controlled multiplex PCR. As for how the authors treated the data: Within the assay, amplification of reference gene primers was used to estimate how many nucleated cells each sample contained. To quantify the absolute abundance of each unique TCRbeta CDR3 rearrangement, sequence reads were collapsed and filtered. For each sample, productive Simpson clonality was calculated as the square root of Simpson's diversity index over productive rearrangements. The table was pulled from immuneACCESS by TCRdb, which kept in-frame rearrangements only. Such tables lose some clones; where checked, under half of the loss comes from unresolved V genes, and the rest has no known cause. V and J calls and clone size are as listed in that table; D and trimming were resolved from the DNA. The table for this sample lists 110,000 or so clones; approximately 72% of them were counted only once. The ten largest clones take up just under 20% of the sample.

The germline V gene sets CDR1 to SNHLY and CDR2 to FYNNEI. The CDR3, from cysteine to phenylalanine, totals 16 residues. Only the CDR3 region is kept as DNA, spanning 48 bases read in frame from base 1. V ends up 4 bases short and J 4 bases short, with an unmatched junction base count of 9. The origin of this receptor is a woman in her 70s with acute or convalescent COVID-19. Recombination connected TRBV2 to TRBJ2-3, with TRBD1 matching 9 junction bases. Sequencing used peripheral blood. Here the CDR3 is given as CASSGFRQGGSDTQYF. Here is the DNA: TGTGCCAGCAGTGGATTCCGACAGGGGGGTTCAGATACGCAGTATTTT. Full variable domain (CDR3 extended with the reference TRBV2 and TRBJ2-3 proteins): EPEVTQTPSHQVTQMGQEVILRCVPISNHLYFYWYRQILGQKVEFLVSFYNNEISEKSEIFDDQFSVERPDGSNFTLKIRSTKLEDSAMYFCASSGFRQGGSDTQYFGPGTRLTVL.